The present T cell receptor beta chain was sequenced within a study of blood T cells in healthy people across ages. Comments on this clonotype: The antigen remains unidentified.

A second PCR of 7 to 11 cycles used a sample-barcoded 5' primer and a J-beta primer mix. TCRdb recomputed calls from the 5' RACE reads with MiXCR, one row per CDR3 protein. The sample yields 550,000 to 750,000 distinct CDR3 sequences, under 25% seen once. General observations from the study: Whereas aged donors had fewer naive CD4+ cells, long-lived donors had more of them and higher diversity.

The source material was blood. This TCR was sampled from a man between 65 and 79 years old in good health.

CDR3 region: CASSAGDVYNEQFF. For the CDR3, the DNA is TGTGCCAGCAGTGCTGGGGACGTCTACAATGAGCAGTTCTTC. The genes are TRBV7-9 and TRBJ2-1; D may correspond to TRBD1 or TRBD2 (5 bases each). There are 14 residues in the CDR3. Trimming left V 6 bases short and J 3 bases short, with 12 bases between. The germline V gene has CDR1 SEHNR and CDR2 FQNEAQ (reference sequence).